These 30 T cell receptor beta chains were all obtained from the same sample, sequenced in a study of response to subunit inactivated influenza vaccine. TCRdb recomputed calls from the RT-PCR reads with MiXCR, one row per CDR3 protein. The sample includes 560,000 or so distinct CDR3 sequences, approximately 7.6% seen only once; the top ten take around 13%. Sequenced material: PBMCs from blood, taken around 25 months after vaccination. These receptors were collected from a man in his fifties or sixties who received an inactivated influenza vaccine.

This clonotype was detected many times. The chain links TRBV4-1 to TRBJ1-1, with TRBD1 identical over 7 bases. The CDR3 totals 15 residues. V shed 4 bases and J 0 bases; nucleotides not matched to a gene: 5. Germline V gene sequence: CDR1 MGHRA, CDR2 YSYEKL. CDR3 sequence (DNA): TGCGCCAGCAGCCCTACCGGGACAGTGAACACTGAAGCTTTCTTT. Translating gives CASSPTGTVNTEAFF.

The CDR3 coding sequence is TGTGCCAGCAGCCCCAGGACTAGAGGCGATGAGCAGTTCTTC. Translation gives CASSPRTRGDEQFF. The V and J genes are TRBV7-2 and TRBJ2-1; TRBD2 agrees at 7 bases. Germline lookup yields CDR1 SGHTA and CDR2 FQGNSA. Trimming removed 5 bases from V and 8 bases from J; junction bases left unmatched: 9. This CDR3 spans 14 amino acids.

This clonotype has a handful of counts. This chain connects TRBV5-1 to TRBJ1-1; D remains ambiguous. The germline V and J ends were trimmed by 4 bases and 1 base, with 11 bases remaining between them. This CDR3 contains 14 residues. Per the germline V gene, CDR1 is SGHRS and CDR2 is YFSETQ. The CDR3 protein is CASSLRAENTEAFF. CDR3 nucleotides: TGCGCCAGCAGCCTTCGGGCCGAGAACACTGAAGCTTTCTTT.

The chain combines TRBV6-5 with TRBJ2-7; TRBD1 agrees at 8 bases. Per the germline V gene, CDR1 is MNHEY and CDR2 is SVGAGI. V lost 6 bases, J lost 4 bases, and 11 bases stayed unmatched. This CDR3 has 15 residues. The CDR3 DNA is TGTGCCAGCAGACTCGACAGGGGTCCCTATTACGAGCAGTACTTC. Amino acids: CASRLDRGPYYEQYF.

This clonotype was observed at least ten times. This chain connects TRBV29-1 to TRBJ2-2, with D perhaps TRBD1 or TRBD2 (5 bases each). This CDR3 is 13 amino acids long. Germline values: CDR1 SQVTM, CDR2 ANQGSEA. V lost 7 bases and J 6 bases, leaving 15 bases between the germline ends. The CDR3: CSGGTAAAGELFF. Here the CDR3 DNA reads TGCAGCGGGGGGACGGCCGCGGCCGGGGAGCTGTTTTTT.

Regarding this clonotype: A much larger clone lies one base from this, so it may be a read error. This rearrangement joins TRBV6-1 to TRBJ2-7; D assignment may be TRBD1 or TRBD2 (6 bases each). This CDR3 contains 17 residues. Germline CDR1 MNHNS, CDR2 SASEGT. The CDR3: CVSIPTGGGRATYEQYF. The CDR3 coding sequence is TGTGTCAGCATTCCTACCGGGGGCGGCAGGGCAACCTACGAGCAGTACTTC.

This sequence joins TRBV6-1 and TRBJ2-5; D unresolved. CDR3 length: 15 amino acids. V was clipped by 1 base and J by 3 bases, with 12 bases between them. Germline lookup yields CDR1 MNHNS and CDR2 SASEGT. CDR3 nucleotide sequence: TGTGCCAGCAGTGAAGGGCCGCATACGAAAGAGACCCAGTACTTC. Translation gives CASSEGPHTKETQYF.

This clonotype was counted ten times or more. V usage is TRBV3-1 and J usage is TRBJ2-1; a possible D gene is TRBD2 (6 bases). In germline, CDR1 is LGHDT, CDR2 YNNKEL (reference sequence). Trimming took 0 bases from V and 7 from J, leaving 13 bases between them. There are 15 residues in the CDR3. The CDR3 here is CASSQEGLGRNEQFF. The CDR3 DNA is TGTGCCAGCAGCCAAGAAGGGCTAGGGAGGAATGAGCAGTTCTTC.

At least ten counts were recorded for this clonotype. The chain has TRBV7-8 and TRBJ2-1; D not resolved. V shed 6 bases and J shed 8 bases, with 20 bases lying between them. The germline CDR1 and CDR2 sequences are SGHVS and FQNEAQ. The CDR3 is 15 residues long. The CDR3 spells CASSLPGGVRDEQFF. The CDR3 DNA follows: TGTGCCAGCAGTTTGCCGGGTGGAGTTAGGGATGAGCAGTTCTTC.

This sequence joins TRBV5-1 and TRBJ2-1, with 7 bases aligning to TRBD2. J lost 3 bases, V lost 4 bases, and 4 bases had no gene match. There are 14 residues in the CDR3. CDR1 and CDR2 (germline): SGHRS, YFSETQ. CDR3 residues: CASSPAGIYNEQFF. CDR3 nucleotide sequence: TGCGCCAGCAGCCCAGCGGGGATCTACAATGAGCAGTTCTTC.

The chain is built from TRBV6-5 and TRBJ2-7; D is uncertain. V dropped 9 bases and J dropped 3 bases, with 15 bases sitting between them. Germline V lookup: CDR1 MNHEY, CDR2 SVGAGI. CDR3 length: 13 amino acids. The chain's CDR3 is CASSTTGRYEQYF. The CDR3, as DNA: TGTGCCAGTAGTACTACCGGGCGCTACGAGCAGTACTTC.

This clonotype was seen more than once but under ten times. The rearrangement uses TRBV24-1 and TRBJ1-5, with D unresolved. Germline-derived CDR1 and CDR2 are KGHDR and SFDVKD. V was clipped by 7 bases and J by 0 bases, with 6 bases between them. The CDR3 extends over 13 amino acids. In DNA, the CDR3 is TGTGCCACCAGGGGTGATAGCAATCAGCCCCAGCATTTT. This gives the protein CATRGDSNQPQHF.

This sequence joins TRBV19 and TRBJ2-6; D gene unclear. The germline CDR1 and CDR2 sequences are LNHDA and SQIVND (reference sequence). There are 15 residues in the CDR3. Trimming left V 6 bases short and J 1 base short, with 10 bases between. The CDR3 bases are TGTGCCAGTAGAACATCAGTGTCTGGGGCCAACGTCCTGACTTTC. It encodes CASRTSVSGANVLTF.

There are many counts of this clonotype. CDR3 region: CASSSLRKNYEQYF. The CDR3 coding sequence is TGTGCCAGCAGCTCACTCCGGAAGAACTACGAGCAGTACTTC. The V and J genes are TRBV11-3 and TRBJ2-7; D call uncertain. Germline loops: CDR1 SGHNT, CDR2 YENEEA. V lost 4 bases and J 3 bases, leaving 13 bases between the germline ends. The CDR3 extends over 14 amino acids. Full variable domain (missing parts from reference TRBV11-3 and TRBJ2-7): EAGVVQSPRYKIIEKKQPVAFWCNPISGHNTLYWYLQNLGQGPELLIRYENEEAVDDSQLPKDRFSAERLKGVDSTLKIQPAELGDSAVYLCASSSLRKNYEQYFGPGTRLTVT.

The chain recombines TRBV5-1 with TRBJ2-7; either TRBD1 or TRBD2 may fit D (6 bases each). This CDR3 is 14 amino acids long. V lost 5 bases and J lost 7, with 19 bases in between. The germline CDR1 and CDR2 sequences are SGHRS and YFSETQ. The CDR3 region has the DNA TGCGCCAGCAGGCGAATGGGGGGCGCAGGGGAGCAGTACTTC. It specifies CASRRMGGAGEQYF. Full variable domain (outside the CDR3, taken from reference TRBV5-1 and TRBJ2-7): KAGVTQTPRYLIKTRGQQVTLSCSPISGHRSVSWYQQTPGQGLQFLFEYFSETQRNKGNFPGRFSGRQFSNSRSEMNVSTLELGDSALYLCASRRMGGAGEQYFGPGTRLTVT.

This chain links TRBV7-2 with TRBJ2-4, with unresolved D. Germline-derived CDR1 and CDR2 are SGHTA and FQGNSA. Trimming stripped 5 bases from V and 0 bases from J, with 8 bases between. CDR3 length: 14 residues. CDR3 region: CASSAALAKNIQYF. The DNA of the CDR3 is TGTGCCAGCAGCGCGGCGCTAGCCAAAAACATTCAGTACTTC.

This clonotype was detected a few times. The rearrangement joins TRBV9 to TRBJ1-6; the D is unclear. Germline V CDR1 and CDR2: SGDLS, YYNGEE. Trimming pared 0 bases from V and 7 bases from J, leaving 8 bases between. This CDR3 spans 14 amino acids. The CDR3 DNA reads TGTGCCAGCAGCGTAGCCCGTGCAAATTCACCCCTCCACTTT. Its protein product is CASSVARANSPLHF.

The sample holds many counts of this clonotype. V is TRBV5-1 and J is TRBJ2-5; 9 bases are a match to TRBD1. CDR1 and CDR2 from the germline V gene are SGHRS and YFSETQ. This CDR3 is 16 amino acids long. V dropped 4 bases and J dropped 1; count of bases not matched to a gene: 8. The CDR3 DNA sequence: TGCGCCAGCAGCATCGGACAGGGGCTTCGCCAAGAGACCCAGTACTTC. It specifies CASSIGQGLRQETQYF.

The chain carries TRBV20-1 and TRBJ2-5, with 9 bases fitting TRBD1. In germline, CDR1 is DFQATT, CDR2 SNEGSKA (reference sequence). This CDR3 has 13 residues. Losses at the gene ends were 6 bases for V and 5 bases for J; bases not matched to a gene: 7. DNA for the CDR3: TGCAGTGCCCAACAGGGGGCCGGGGAGACCCAGTACTTC. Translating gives CSAQQGAGETQYF.

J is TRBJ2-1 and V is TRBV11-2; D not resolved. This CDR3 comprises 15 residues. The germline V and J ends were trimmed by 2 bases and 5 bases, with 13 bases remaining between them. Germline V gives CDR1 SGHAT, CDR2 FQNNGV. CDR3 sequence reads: CASSLTTGLNNEQFF. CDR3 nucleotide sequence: TGTGCCAGCAGCTTAACTACCGGCTTAAACAATGAGCAGTTCTTC.

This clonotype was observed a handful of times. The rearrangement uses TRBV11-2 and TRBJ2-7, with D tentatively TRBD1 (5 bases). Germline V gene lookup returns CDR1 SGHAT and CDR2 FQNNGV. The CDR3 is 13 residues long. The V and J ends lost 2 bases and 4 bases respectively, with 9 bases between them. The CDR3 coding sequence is TGTGCCAGCAGCTTACGACAGATATACGAGCAGTACTTC. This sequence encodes CASSLRQIYEQYF.

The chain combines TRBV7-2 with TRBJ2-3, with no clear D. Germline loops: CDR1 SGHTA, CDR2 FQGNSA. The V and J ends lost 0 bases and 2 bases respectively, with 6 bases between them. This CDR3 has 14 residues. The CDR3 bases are TGTGCCAGCAGCTTAGCGCATGACACAGATACGCAGTATTTT. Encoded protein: CASSLAHDTDTQYF.

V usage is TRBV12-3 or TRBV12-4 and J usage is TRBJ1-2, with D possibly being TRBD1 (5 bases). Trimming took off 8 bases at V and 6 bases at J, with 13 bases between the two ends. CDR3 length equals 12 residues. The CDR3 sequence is CASRDLSDGYTF. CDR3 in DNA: TGTGCCAGCCGGGACCTAAGCGATGGCTACACCTTC.

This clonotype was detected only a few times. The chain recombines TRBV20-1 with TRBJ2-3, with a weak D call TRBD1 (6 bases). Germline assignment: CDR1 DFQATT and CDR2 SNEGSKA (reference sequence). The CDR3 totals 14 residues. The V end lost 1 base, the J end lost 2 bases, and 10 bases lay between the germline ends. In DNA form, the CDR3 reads TGCAGTGCTAGAGTACAGGGTTCCACAGATACGCAGTATTTT. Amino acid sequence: CSARVQGSTDTQYF.

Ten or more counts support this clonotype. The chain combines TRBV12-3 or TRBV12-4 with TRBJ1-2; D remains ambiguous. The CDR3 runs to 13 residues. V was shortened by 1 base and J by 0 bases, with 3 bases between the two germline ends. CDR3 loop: CASSLESNYGYTF. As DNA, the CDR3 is TGTGCCAGCAGTTTAGAGTCTAACTATGGCTACACCTTC.

CDR3 sequence: CASEPGRAGGEQYF. The CDR3 DNA reads TGTGCCAGTGAACCGGGGCGGGCCGGGGGGGAGCAGTACTTC. The gene calls are TRBV6-1 and TRBJ2-7; 7 bases map to TRBD2. The trim removed 9 bases at V and 7 bases at J, leaving 15 bases unmatched. Per the germline V gene, CDR1 is MNHNS and CDR2 is SASEGT. The CDR3 is made up of 14 amino acids.

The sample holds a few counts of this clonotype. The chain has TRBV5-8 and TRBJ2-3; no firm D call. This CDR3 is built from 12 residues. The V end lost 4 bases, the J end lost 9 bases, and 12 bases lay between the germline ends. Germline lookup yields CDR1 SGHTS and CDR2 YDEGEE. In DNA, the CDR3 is TGTGCCAGCAGCCATGTGCCGCAGACGCAGTATTTT. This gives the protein CASSHVPQTQYF.

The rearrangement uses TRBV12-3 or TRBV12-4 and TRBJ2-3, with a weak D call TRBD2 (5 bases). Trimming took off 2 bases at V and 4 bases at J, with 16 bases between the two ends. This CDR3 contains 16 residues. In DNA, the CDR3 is TGTGCCAGCAGTTTAAGGAGGACCGAGAACGCAGATACGCAGTATTTT. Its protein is CASSLRRTENADTQYF.

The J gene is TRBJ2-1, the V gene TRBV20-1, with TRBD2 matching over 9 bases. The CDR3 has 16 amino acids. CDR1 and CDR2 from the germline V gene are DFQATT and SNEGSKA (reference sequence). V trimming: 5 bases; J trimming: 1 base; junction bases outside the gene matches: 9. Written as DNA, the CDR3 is TGCAGTGCTTGGCAAGTAGCGGGAGCTTCCTACAATGAGCAGTTCTTC. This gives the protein CSAWQVAGASYNEQFF.

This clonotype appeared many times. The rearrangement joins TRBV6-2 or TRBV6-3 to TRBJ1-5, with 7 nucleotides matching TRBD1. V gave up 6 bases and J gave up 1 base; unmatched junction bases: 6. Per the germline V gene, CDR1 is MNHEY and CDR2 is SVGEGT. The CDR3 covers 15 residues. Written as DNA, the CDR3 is TGTGCCAGCAGCAGGGGACAGTCGAGCAATCAGCCCCAGCATTTT. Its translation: CASSRGQSSNQPQHF.